This T cell receptor (beta chain) was captured in a study of OX40 agonist ivuxolimab in advanced cancers. The study in broad terms: The costimulatory receptor OX40 (CD134) was targeted by ivuxolimab, a fully human IgG2 agonistic monoclonal antibody. Prior anti-PD-1, anti-PD-L1 or anti-CTLA-4 therapy was permitted, and checkpoint inhibitors had been received by about 36% of dose-escalation patients. Among the roughly 54 dose-escalation patients, around 19 had hepatocellular carcinoma, about 15 melanoma, 9 renal cell carcinoma and 9 head and neck cancer. The dose-escalation cohort was roughly 87% male with a mean age of approximately 60 years, ranging from roughly 20 to 80. Partial responses were achieved by three dose-escalation patients, of whom one had hepatocellular carcinoma and two had cutaneous melanoma. Peripheral TCRbeta sequencing aimed to test whether ivuxolimab altered TCR sequence diversity and caused clonal T-cell expansion. Intravenous ivuxolimab was administered to patients every 2 weeks at six dose levels: 0.01, 0.1, 0.3, 1.5, 3 and 10 mg/kg. The paper describes the monotherapy dose-escalation part (N of about 52 patients) of the phase I trial of ivuxolimab.

Patients with a history of autoimmune disease or receiving systemic immunosuppression were excluded from the trial. Peripheral blood for TCR sequencing was collected from all dose cohorts at baseline, on cycle 4 day 1, and on cycle 7 day 1. Samples were obtained from an open-label, multicenter, first-in-human phase I dose-escalation trial of ivuxolimab. Adults with locally advanced or metastatic head and neck squamous cell, hepatocellular, melanoma or renal cell carcinoma were enrolled in the trial. Before TCR sequencing, CD4+ and CD8+ T cells were separately sorted from peripheral blood. This clone was detected only once. Its antigen is not yet known. Base qualities are not at hand, and no much larger clone is one base apart. The full study reports these points: Low levels of normalized T-cell clonal expansion were also seen in some patients who did not respond. At doses from 0.1 to 3.0 mg/kg, clonal expansion was seen in both CD4+ and CD8+ blood T cells between baseline and week 6. After ivuxolimab, CD8+ T cells had more expanded clones than CD4+ T cells on average. The antigen specificity of the peripheral T cells that underwent clonal expansion was not determined. In the 0.1-3.0 mg/kg groups, partial responders had among the lowest normalized peripheral clonal expansion, particularly in CD8+ T cells.

For sequencing of the TCRbeta CDR3 region, genomic DNA was extracted from the sorted cells. TCRbeta CDR3 regions were sequenced using the immunoSEQ Assay. The clones in this table, taken by TCRdb from immuneACCESS, are in-frame only. Not every clone is retained; where verified, under half of the shortfall comes from an unresolved V gene, and the cause of the rest is unknown. The sample has tens of thousands of clones on record, just over 90% of them singletons. The ten largest clones add up to about 0.45% of the sample. Per the germline V gene, MRHNA is the CDR1 and SNTAGT is the CDR2. The junction carries 8 bases between V and J, which are trimmed by 5 bases and 2 bases respectively. Inclusive of the bounding cysteine and phenylalanine, the CDR3 is 13 residues long. Solely the CDR3 DNA is kept, with 39 bases framed from the first base.

The sequence came from an adult with an advanced solid tumor such as melanoma, head and neck, liver or kidney cancer. The chain uses TRBV6-4 and TRBJ2-3, with the D segment possibly TRBD1 or TRBD2, each aligning over 5 bases. The material sequenced was CD4+ or CD8+ T cells sorted from blood, taken in a trial of the OX40 agonist ivuxolimab. CDR3 loop: CASSRGTTDTQYF. The nucleotide sequence is TGTGCCAGCAGTCGGGGCACCACAGATACGCAGTATTTT.